The sample holds a few counts of the clone carrying this TCR beta chain. Its antigen is not known. These data originate in a study of early T cells in non-severe SARS-CoV-2 infection. The wider study: The input, bulk RNA from unsorted whole blood, was sequenced, and chains were unpaired. Whole-study findings and limits: Anti-spike CD8 responses were favored in VDJdb matching, and private and CD4 specificities were missed.

CDR1 is MNHEY and CDR2 is SVGEGT in the germline V gene. This CDR3 contains 11 residues. V shed 6 bases and J shed 1 base, with 4 bases lying between them. Tagging with unique molecular identifiers was applied to individual cDNA molecules. TCRdb ran MiXCR on the 5' RACE reads and lists one entry per CDR3 protein. The sample contains roughly 64,000 distinct CDR3 sequences, 10% to 15% of which appear only once. The source material was whole blood. The V gene is TRBV6-2 or TRBV6-3, the J gene TRBJ2-7; D is undetermined. The source of this sequence is an adult who was a healthcare worker with PCR-confirmed SARS-CoV-2 infection or an uninfected control (not recorded which). CDR3 in amino acids: CASSTSYEQYF. CDR3 in DNA: TGTGCCAGCAGCACATCCTACGAGCAGTACTTC.